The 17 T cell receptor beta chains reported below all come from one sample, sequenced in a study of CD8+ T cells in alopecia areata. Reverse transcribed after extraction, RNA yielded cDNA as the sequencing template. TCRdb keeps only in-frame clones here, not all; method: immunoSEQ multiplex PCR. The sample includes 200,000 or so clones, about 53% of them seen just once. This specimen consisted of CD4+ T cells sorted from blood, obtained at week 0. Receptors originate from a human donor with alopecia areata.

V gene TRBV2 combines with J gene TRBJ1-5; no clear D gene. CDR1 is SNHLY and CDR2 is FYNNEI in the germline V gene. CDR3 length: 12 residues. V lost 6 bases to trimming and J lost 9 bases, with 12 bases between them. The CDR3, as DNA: TGTGCCAGCAGGGACGATGTTGGGCCCCAGCATTTT. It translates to CASRDDVGPQHF.

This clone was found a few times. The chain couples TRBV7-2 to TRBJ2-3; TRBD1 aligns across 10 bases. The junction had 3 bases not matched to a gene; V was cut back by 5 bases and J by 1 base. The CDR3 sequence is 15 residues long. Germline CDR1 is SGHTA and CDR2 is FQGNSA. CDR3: CASSIGQGGTDTQYF. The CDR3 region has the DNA TGTGCCAGCAGCATTGGACAGGGGGGCACAGATACGCAGTATTTT.

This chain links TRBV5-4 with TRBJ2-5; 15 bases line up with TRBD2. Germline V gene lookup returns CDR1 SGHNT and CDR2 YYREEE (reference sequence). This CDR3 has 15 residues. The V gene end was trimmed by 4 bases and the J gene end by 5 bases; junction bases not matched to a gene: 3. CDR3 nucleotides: TGTGCCAGCAGCCGCGGGACTAGCGGGGGGGAGACCCAGTACTTC. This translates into CASSRGTSGGETQYF. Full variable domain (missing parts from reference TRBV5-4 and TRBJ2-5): ETGVTQSPTHLIKTRGQQVTLRCSSQSGHNTVSWYQQALGQGPQFIFQYYREEENGRGNFPPRFSGLQFPNYSSELNVNALELDDSALYLCASSRGTSGGETQYFGPGTRLLVL.

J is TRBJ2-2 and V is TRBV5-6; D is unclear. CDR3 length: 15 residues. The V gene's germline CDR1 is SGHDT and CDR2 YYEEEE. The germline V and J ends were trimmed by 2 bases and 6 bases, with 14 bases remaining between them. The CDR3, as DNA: TGTGCCAGCAGCTTTCTACCCCCGGACGCCGGGGAGCTGTTTTTT. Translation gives CASSFLPPDAGELFF.

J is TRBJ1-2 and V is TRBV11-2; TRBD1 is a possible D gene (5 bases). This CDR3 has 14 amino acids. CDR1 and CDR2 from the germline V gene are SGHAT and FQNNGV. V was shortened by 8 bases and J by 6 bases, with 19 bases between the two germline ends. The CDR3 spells CASHSAGRRDGYTF. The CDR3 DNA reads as TGTGCCAGCCACTCGGCAGGGCGGAGGGATGGCTACACCTTC.

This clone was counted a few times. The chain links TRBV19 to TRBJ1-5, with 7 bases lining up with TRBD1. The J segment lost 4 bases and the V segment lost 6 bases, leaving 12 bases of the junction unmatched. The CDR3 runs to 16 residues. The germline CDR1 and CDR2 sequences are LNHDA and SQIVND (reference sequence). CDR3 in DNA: TGTGCCAGTAGGAATCTTGGACAGGTAATTAATCAGCCCCAGCATTTT. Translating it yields CASRNLGQVINQPQHF.

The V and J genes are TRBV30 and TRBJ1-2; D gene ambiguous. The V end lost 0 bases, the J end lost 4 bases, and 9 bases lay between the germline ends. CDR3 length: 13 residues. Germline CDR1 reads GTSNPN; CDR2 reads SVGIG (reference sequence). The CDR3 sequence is CAWSVIRGYGYTF. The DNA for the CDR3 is TGTGCCTGGAGTGTAATTAGAGGCTATGGCTACACCTTC.

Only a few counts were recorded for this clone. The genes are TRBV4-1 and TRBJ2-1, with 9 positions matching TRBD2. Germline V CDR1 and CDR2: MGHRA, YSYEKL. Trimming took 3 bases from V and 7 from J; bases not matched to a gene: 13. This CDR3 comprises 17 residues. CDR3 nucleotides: TGCGCCAGCAGCCACCAACTAGCGGGCCGAGGTAGTAATGAGCAGTTCTTC. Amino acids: CASSHQLAGRGSNEQFF.

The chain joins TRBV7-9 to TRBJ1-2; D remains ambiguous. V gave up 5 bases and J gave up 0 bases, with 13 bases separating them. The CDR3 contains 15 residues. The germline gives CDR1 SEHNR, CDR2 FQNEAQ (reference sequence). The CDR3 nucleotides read TGTGCCAGCAGCCTGTGGACGGCATCTAACTATGGCTACACCTTC. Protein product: CASSLWTASNYGYTF.

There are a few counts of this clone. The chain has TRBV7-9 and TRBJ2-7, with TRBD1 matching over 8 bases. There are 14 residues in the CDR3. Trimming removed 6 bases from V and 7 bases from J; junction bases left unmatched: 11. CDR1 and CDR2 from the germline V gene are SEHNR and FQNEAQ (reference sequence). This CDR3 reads CASSPGQGAEEQYF. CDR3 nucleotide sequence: TGTGCCAGCAGTCCAGGACAGGGTGCGGAGGAGCAGTACTTC.

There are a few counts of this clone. CDR3 residues: CASTDRTSTDTQYF. CDR3 nucleotide sequence: TGCGCCAGCACCGACAGGACTAGCACAGATACGCAGTATTTT. The chain combines TRBV5-1 with TRBJ2-3, with D maybe TRBD1 (6 bases). The CDR3 contains 14 residues. V shed 6 bases and J shed 0 bases, with 11 bases lying between them. Germline V gene data show CDR1 as SGHRS and CDR2 as YFSETQ.

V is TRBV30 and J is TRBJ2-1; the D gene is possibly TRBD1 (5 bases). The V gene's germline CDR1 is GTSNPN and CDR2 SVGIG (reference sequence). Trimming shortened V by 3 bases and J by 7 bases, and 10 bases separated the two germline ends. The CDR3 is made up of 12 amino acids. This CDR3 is CAWREQGNEQFF. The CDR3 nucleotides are TGTGCCTGGAGAGAGCAGGGTAATGAGCAGTTCTTC.

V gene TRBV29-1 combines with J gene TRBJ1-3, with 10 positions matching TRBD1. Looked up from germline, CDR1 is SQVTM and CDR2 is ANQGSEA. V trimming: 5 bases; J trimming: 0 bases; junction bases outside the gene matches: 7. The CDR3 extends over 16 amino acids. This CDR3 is CSVSPGQGYSGNTIYF. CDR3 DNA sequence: TGCAGCGTTTCACCGGGACAGGGGTACTCTGGAAACACCATATATTTT.

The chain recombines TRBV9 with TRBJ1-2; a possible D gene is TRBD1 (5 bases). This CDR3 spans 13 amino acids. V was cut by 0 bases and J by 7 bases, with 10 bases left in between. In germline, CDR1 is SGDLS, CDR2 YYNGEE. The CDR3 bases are TGTGCCAGCAGCGTAGGACAGCTAGGTGGCTACACCTTC. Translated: CASSVGQLGGYTF. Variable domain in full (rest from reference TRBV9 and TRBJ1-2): DSGVTQTPKHLITATGQRVTLRCSPRSGDLSVYWYQQSLDQGLQFLIQYYNGEERAKGNILERFSAQQFPDLHSELNLSSLELGDSALYFCASSVGQLGGYTFGSGTRLTVV.

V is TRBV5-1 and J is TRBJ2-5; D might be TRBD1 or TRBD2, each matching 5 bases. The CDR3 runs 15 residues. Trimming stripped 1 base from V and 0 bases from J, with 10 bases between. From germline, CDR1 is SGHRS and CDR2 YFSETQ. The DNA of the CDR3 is TGCGCCAGCAGCTTGCGGGACGGATACCAAGAGACCCAGTACTTC. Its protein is CASSLRDGYQETQYF.

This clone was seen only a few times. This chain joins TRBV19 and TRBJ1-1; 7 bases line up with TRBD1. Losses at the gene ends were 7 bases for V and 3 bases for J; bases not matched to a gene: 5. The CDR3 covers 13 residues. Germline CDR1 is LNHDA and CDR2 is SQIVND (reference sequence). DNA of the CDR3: TGTGCCAGTACCAACAGGGGTTACACTGAAGCTTTCTTT. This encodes CASTNRGYTEAFF.

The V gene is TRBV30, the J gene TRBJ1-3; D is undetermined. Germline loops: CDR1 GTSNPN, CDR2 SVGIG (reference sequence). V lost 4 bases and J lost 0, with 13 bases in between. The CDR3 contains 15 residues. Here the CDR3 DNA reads TGTGCCTGGATAATTCAGAGAATCTCTGGAAACACCATATATTTT. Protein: CAWIIQRISGNTIYF. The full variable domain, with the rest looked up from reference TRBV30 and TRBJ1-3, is SQTIHQWPATLVQPVGSPLSLECTVEGTSNPNLYWYRQAAGRGLQLLFYSVGIGQISSEVPQNLSASRPQDRQFILSSKKLLLSDSGFYLCAWIIQRISGNTIYFGEGSWLTVV.